The 29 T cell receptor beta chains in this list originate from one sample, sequenced in a study of T cells in Graves' hyperthyroidism and ophthalmopathy. RNA transcripts served as the template for amplifying TCR beta CDR3 regions. When the TCR CDR3 underwent first-round RT-PCR, the HTBI primer set was used. TCRdb ran MiXCR on the multiplex PCR reads and lists one entry per CDR3 protein. This table has about 700,000 distinct CDR3 sequences, 13% to 15% appearing once. Sequencing used blood. All receptors derive from a woman aged 18-30 years with Graves' hyperthyroidism.

This chain links TRBV5-6 with TRBJ2-1; TRBD2 matches at 13 bases. This CDR3 region has 16 residues. Per the germline V gene, CDR1 is SGHDT and CDR2 is YYEEEE. Germline trimming cut 2 bases from V and 3 bases from J; bases unmatched to any gene: 2. The CDR3 sequence is CASSFGTSGIYNEQFF. DNA of the CDR3: TGTGCCAGCAGCTTCGGGACTAGCGGGATCTACAATGAGCAGTTCTTC. The full variable domain, its missing parts supplied by reference TRBV5-6 and TRBJ2-1, is DAGVTQSPTHLIKTRGQQVTLRCSPKSGHDTVSWYQQALGQGPQFIFQYYEEEERQRGNFPDRFSGHQFPNYSSELNVNALLLGDSALYLCASSFGTSGIYNEQFFGPGTRLTVL.

This clonotype occurred many times. The chain combines TRBV12-3 or TRBV12-4 with TRBJ2-7; 8 bases map to TRBD2. The CDR3 spans 15 residues. The V segment lost 1 base and the J segment 3 bases; nucleotides outside the gene matches: 5. This CDR3 is CASSLGLAGHYEQYF. DNA for the CDR3: TGTGCCAGCAGTTTAGGGCTAGCGGGCCACTACGAGCAGTACTTC.

As regards this clonotype: This may be a read error: a much more frequent sequence differs by one nucleotide. The V call is TRBV11-2, the J call TRBJ2-1; a possible D gene is TRBD2 (6 bases). The DNA end is more similar to TRBJ2-7, so the J call may be wrong. The CDR3 runs 14 residues. Germline CDR1 is SGHAT and CDR2 is FQNNGV. The CDR3 nucleotides are TGTGCCAGCAGGTCCAGTAGCGGCTACAATGAGCAGTACTTC. It is translated as CASRSSSGYNEQYF.

This clonotype was observed at least ten times. The genes are TRBV20-1 and TRBJ2-2, with 12 bases lining up with TRBD2. The V segment lost 3 bases and the J segment 0 bases; nucleotides outside the gene matches: 5. The CDR3 spans 17 residues. CDR1 and CDR2 from the germline V gene are DFQATT and SNEGSKA (reference sequence). The CDR3 DNA reads TGCAGTGCTAGGACTAGCGGGAGAGGGACGAACACCGGGGAGCTGTTTTTT. Translation gives CSARTSGRGTNTGELFF.

This clonotype was recorded at least ten times. The chain employs TRBV7-8 and TRBJ1-5, with D perhaps TRBD1 (5 bases). Between the trimmed V and J ends, which lost 2 bases and 5 bases, there was a span of 16 bases. The CDR3 is 16 residues long. The germline gives CDR1 SGHVS, CDR2 FQNEAQ. CDR3 DNA sequence: TGTGCCAGCAGCTTAAAGGCAGGGACGGTCCATCAGCCCCAGCATTTT. Translation gives CASSLKAGTVHQPQHF.

The J gene is TRBJ2-3, the V gene TRBV28; D is undetermined. V was shortened by 6 bases and J by 10 bases, with 23 bases between the two germline ends. Germline V gives CDR1 MDHEN, CDR2 SYDVKM. The CDR3 loop spans 15 amino acids. CDR3 in amino acids: CASSVGLTPSEAQYF. The DNA of the CDR3 is TGTGCCAGCAGCGTCGGCCTGACCCCCTCCGAGGCGCAGTATTTT.

Many counts were recorded for this clonotype. This chain links TRBV7-2 with TRBJ1-2; a weak D match, TRBD1 (6 bases). CDR3 length equals 16 residues. V was cut by 4 bases and J by 0 bases, with 15 bases left in between. From germline, CDR1 is SGHTA and CDR2 FQGNSA. The CDR3 sequence: CASSYYRETANYGYTF. CDR3 sequence (DNA): TGTGCCAGCAGCTATTACAGGGAAACGGCTAACTATGGCTACACCTTC. Full variable domain (rest looked up from reference TRBV7-2 and TRBJ1-2): GAGVSQSPSNKVTEKGKDVELRCDPISGHTALYWYRQSLGQGLEFLIYFQGNSAPDKSGLPSDRFSAERTGGSVSTLTIQRTQQEDSAVYLCASSYYRETANYGYTFGSGTRLTVV.

The DNA of the CDR3 is TGTGCCAGCAGCCGAGGGGGCGATACTTCACCCCTCCACTTT. Protein sequence: CASSRGGDTSPLHF. This rearrangement joins TRBV6-1 to TRBJ1-6, with TRBD1 identical over 7 bases. The V segment lost 6 bases and the J segment 9 bases; nucleotides outside the gene matches: 8. This CDR3 spans 14 amino acids. The V gene's germline CDR1 is MNHNS and CDR2 SASEGT.

Ten or more counts support this clonotype. This sequence joins TRBV7-9 and TRBJ1-3; a possible D gene is TRBD1 (5 bases). With 5 bases removed from V and 0 bases from J, the gap between germline ends came to 8 bases. Germline V CDR1 and CDR2: SEHNR, FQNEAQ (reference sequence). The CDR3 spans 14 residues. CDR3 amino acids: CASSPRVSGNTIYF. The CDR3 DNA follows: TGTGCCAGCAGCCCCAGGGTCTCTGGAAACACCATATATTTT.

This clonotype was observed at least ten times. This rearrangement joins TRBV28 to TRBJ1-1; 8 positions match TRBD1. In germline, CDR1 is MDHEN, CDR2 SYDVKM. The J segment lost 1 base and the V segment lost 7 bases, leaving 5 bases of the junction unmatched. CDR3 length: 14 amino acids. CDR3 nucleotide sequence: TGTGCCAGCACAGGGGGCCAAGGGAACACTGAAGCTTTCTTT. It codes for CASTGGQGNTEAFF. Full variable domain (rest looked up from reference TRBV28 and TRBJ1-1): DVKVTQSSRYLVKRTGEKVFLECVQDMDHENMFWYRQDPGLGLRLIYFSYDVKMKEKGDIPEGYSVSREKKERFSLILESASTNQTSMYLCASTGGQGNTEAFFGQGTRLTVV.

Many counts were recorded for this clonotype. The rearrangement uses TRBV7-8 and TRBJ2-3; D might be TRBD1 or TRBD2, each matching 5 bases. V was cut by 1 base and J by 3 bases, with 14 bases left in between. CDR1 and CDR2 (germline): SGHVS, FQNEAQ. The CDR3 extends over 16 amino acids. CDR3 sequence: CASSLGPGRTTDTQYF. DNA for the CDR3: TGTGCCAGCAGCTTAGGACCGGGACGAACTACAGATACGCAGTATTTT. The variable domain in full, with the rest retrieved from reference TRBV7-8 and TRBJ2-3, is GAGVSQSPRYKVAKRGQDVALRCDPISGHVSLFWYQQALGQGPEFLTYFQNEAQLDKSGLPSDRFFAERPEGSVSTLKIQRTQQEDSAVYLCASSLGPGRTTDTQYFGPGTRLTVL.

This clonotype was found a few times. The gene calls are TRBV6-1 and TRBJ2-7; 7 nucleotides agree with TRBD2. The CDR3 consists of 14 residues. Germline V gene data show CDR1 as MNHNS and CDR2 as SASEGT. The V and J ends lost 5 bases and 5 bases, in that order; junction bases with no gene match: 9. This chain's CDR3 is CASSYGRGEDEQYF. CDR3 coding DNA: TGTGCCAGCAGTTATGGGAGGGGAGAGGACGAGCAGTACTTC.

The chain links TRBV25-1 to TRBJ1-5; D call uncertain. CDR1 and CDR2 (germline): MGHDK, SYGVNS. Trimming removed 11 bases at V and 4 bases at J, with 18 bases between. The CDR3 totals 14 residues. The CDR3 here is CASSLGNLNQPQHF. In DNA, the CDR3 is TGTGCCTCTTCGTTAGGGAATTTAAATCAGCCCCAGCATTTT. Variable domain in full (rest from reference TRBV25-1 and TRBJ1-5): EADIYQTPRYLVIGTGKKITLECSQTMGHDKMYWYQQDPGMELHLIHYSYGVNSTEKGDLSSESTVSRIRTEHFPLTLESARPSHTSQYLCASSLGNLNQPQHFGDGTRLSIL.

This clonotype was counted at least ten times. The chain has TRBV28 and TRBJ2-7; tentatively, D is TRBD1 (6 bases). The CDR3 spans 15 residues. Germline CDR1 reads MDHEN; CDR2 reads SYDVKM. V was clipped by 3 bases and J by 6 bases, with 18 bases between them. CDR3 DNA: TGTGCCAGCAGTTTCCCCGGGACACCGTTCGGCGAGCAGTACTTC. This translates into CASSFPGTPFGEQYF.

This clonotype was picked up many times. V and J are TRBV6-6 and TRBJ2-5; D gene unclear. V gave up 0 bases and J gave up 5 bases, with 10 bases separating them. CDR1 is MNHNY and CDR2 is SVGAGI in the germline V gene (reference sequence). This CDR3 is built from 14 residues. The CDR3 spells CASSYSRLTETQYF. The CDR3 DNA reads as TGTGCCAGCAGTTACTCGAGACTCACGGAGACCCAGTACTTC.

On this clonotype: Since a much larger clone is just one base distant, this may be a read error. This rearrangement joins TRBV18 to TRBJ2-5, with 11 nucleotides matching TRBD1. Germline V gene sequence: CDR1 KGHSH, CDR2 LQKENI. This CDR3 is built from 15 residues. With 3 bases clipped from V and 5 bases from J, the junction kept 5 bases outside the gene matches. CDR3 in amino acids: CASSPGQGAWETQYF. The CDR3 DNA follows: TGTGCCAGCTCACCTGGACAGGGGGCATGGGAGACCCAGTACTTC.

This clonotype was observed at least ten times. V gene TRBV11-2 combines with J gene TRBJ1-2, with D tentatively TRBD1 (5 bases). The CDR3 runs to 15 residues. Trimming took 5 bases from V and 6 from J, leaving 19 bases between them. Germline lookup yields CDR1 SGHAT and CDR2 FQNNGV. The CDR3 DNA reads as TGTGCCAGCAGCACTCACAAGGGGCGGGGCGATGGCTACACCTTC. Protein sequence: CASSTHKGRGDGYTF.

This clonotype was recorded many times. This chain connects TRBV2 to TRBJ2-7; 10 bases agree with TRBD2. The CDR3 loop spans 14 amino acids. From germline, CDR1 is SNHLY and CDR2 FYNNEI. Trimming at V came to 7 bases and at J to 3 bases, leaving 6 bases not matched to a gene. CDR3 region: CASTNSGRFYEQYF. The CDR3 nucleotides read TGTGCCAGCACCAATAGCGGGAGGTTCTACGAGCAGTACTTC.

The chain couples TRBV4-1 to TRBJ1-1; TRBD1 might be the D (6 bases). CDR3 length: 14 amino acids. V lost 0 bases to trimming and J lost 11 bases, with 16 bases between them. Germline V gene lookup returns CDR1 MGHRA and CDR2 YSYEKL. CDR3 residues: CASSQEGGFRGAFF. The CDR3 bases are TGCGCCAGCAGCCAAGAAGGAGGGTTTAGGGGGGCTTTCTTT.

This clonotype was counted many times. The rearrangement joins TRBV15 to TRBJ2-1; D unresolved. V lost 0 bases, J lost 4 bases, and 10 bases lay in between. In germline, CDR1 is LNHNV, CDR2 YYDKDF (reference sequence). This CDR3 is 15 amino acids long. CDR3 residues: CATSRDSGSYNEQFF. The DNA for the CDR3 is TGTGCCACCAGCAGAGATAGTGGCAGTTACAATGAGCAGTTCTTC.

The chain employs TRBV28 and TRBJ2-4; D not resolved. In germline, CDR1 is MDHEN, CDR2 SYDVKM. This CDR3 contains 15 residues. Trimming shortened V by 2 bases and J by 0 bases, and 8 bases separated the two germline ends. The CDR3 DNA is TGTGCCAGCAGTTTAATTACGGGAGCCAAAAACATTCAGTACTTC. Translating gives CASSLITGAKNIQYF.

This clonotype was counted at least ten times. This rearrangement joins TRBV20-1 to TRBJ2-7; 7 nucleotides agree with TRBD1. V shed 0 bases and J 2 bases; nucleotides not matched to a gene: 4. This CDR3 has 14 amino acids. Germline lookup yields CDR1 DFQATT and CDR2 SNEGSKA (reference sequence). CDR3 in amino acids: CSARDKGATYEQYF. DNA of the CDR3: TGCAGTGCTAGAGATAAGGGGGCCACCTACGAGCAGTACTTC.

V is TRBV29-1 and J is TRBJ2-1, with D perhaps being TRBD1 or TRBD2 (5 bases each). Looked up from germline, CDR1 is SQVTM and CDR2 is ANQGSEA. The CDR3 sequence is 13 residues long. V was shortened by 4 bases and J by 0 bases, with 7 bases between the two germline ends. Written as DNA, the CDR3 is TGCAGCGTTGTGAGGGGCTCCTACAATGAGCAGTTCTTC. This codes for CSVVRGSYNEQFF.

The sample holds many counts of this clonotype. V and J are TRBV19 and TRBJ2-1, with unresolved D. The CDR3 runs 16 residues. From germline, CDR1 is LNHDA and CDR2 SQIVND (reference sequence). Trimming left V 11 bases short and J 8 bases short, with 28 bases between. The CDR3, as DNA: TGTGCCTCGAGCGACGGCGTCGACTGGCTTGGGCATGAGCAGTTCTTC. Translated: CASSDGVDWLGHEQFF.

The chain joins TRBV24-1 to TRBJ2-1; weak D call: TRBD2 (5 bases). Germline CDR1 and CDR2: KGHDR and SFDVKD. CDR3 length: 13 residues. The V gene lost 1 base and the J gene lost 7 bases, with 7 bases spanning the gap. The DNA for the CDR3 is TGTGCCACCAGTGATTTCGGAGGAAATGAGCAGTTCTTC. Protein: CATSDFGGNEQFF.

The sample holds many counts of this clonotype. The chain recombines TRBV18 with TRBJ2-7; a possible D gene is TRBD1 (6 bases). V was cut by 2 bases and J by 4 bases, with 9 bases left in between. There are 13 residues in the CDR3. Germline V gene lookup returns CDR1 KGHSH and CDR2 LQKENI. CDR3 DNA sequence: TGTGCCAGCTCACCAGCACAGGGATACGAGCAGTACTTC. It is translated as CASSPAQGYEQYF.

This clonotype was seen more than once but under ten times. The chain links TRBV5-6 to TRBJ2-5, with D uncertain. Germline CDR1 and CDR2: SGHDT and YYEEEE. The CDR3 has 13 residues. The V end was cut by 1 base, the J end by 2 bases, with 6 bases between. Here the CDR3 DNA reads TGTGCCAGCAGCTTGATAGATCAAGAGACCCAGTACTTC. Translating gives CASSLIDQETQYF.

The table lists this clonotype with many counts. The chain links TRBV28 to TRBJ2-5; D may be TRBD2 (5 bases). The CDR3 contains 15 residues. Germline CDR1 MDHEN, CDR2 SYDVKM. Trimming pared 3 bases from V and 2 bases from J, leaving 13 bases between. The CDR3 DNA is TGTGCCAGCAGTTTCTCGGGAAACCCGCAAGAGACCCAGTACTTC. This encodes CASSFSGNPQETQYF.

The V call is TRBV7-8, the J call TRBJ1-5; maybe TRBD1 (5 bases). The CDR3 contains 17 residues. Between the trimmed V and J ends, which lost 5 bases and 0 bases, there was a span of 17 bases. The germline V gene encodes CDR1 SGHVS and CDR2 FQNEAQ. CDR3 amino acids: CASSPEDSPYSNQPQHF. The CDR3 bases are TGTGCCAGCAGCCCCGAAGACAGCCCCTATAGCAATCAGCCCCAGCATTTT.